A single T cell receptor beta chain is shown here with its context. Its matching antigen is unknown. This specimen belongs to a study of cytomegalovirus exposure and HLA in healthy donors. The study ran its PCR with 60 Vbeta and 13 Jbeta primers. The repertoire was sequenced with immunoSEQ multiplex PCR; TCRdb's copy has only in-frame clones and lacks some. The sample comprises over 55,000 clones, roughly 67% of which are singletons, and about 7.6% rests with the top ten. From germline, CDR1 is SGHTA and CDR2 FQGNSA. Unmatched junction bases numbered 8, after V lost 1 base and J lost 2 bases. The length of the CDR3 is 18 residues. Broader study findings: Presence/absence analyses assumed roughly uniform sequencing depth across donors.

This clonotype was obtained from a middle-aged man in good health and CMV-seropositive. The rearrangement uses TRBV7-2 and TRBJ2-1; 10 nucleotides line up with TRBD2. Sequenced sample: PBMCs. The CDR3 DNA follows: TGTGCCAGCAGCTTAGAGGGGGTGACTAGCGGGCCCTACAATGAGCAGTTCTTC. Its protein product is CASSLEGVTSGPYNEQFF.